The clone carrying this TCR beta chain was detected ten times or more. The antigen is unknown. This entry belongs to a study of Graves' ophthalmopathy and Graves' hyperthyroidism. Overall study findings and caveats: Most clonotypes expanded in thyroid above 0.001 frequency were present in blood too.

The TCR beta CDR3 regions underwent amplification from RNA transcripts. Investigators did first-round RT-PCR with HTBI primers, then second-round multiplex PCR. TCRdb reprocessed the multiplex PCR reads via MiXCR and lists one record per CDR3 protein. Among fewer than 650,000 distinct CDR3 sequences listed, about 20% were seen once. What supplied the PBMCs was roughly 10 ml of fresh peripheral blood. CDR1 is MNHEY, CDR2 SVGAGI, per germline. This CDR3 has 16 residues. The J segment lost 0 bases and the V segment lost 6 bases, leaving 4 bases of the junction unmatched. Input material: peripheral blood. V gene TRBV6-5 combines with J gene TRBJ1-6; TRBD1 agrees at 8 bases. The TCR comes from a young woman with stable Graves' hyperthyroidism. Some clones in this sample may be carry-over from other donors' samples. Here the CDR3 reads CASRLTGGSYNSPLHF. The CDR3 DNA reads TGTGCCAGCAGATTAACAGGGGGCTCCTATAATTCACCCCTCCACTTT.